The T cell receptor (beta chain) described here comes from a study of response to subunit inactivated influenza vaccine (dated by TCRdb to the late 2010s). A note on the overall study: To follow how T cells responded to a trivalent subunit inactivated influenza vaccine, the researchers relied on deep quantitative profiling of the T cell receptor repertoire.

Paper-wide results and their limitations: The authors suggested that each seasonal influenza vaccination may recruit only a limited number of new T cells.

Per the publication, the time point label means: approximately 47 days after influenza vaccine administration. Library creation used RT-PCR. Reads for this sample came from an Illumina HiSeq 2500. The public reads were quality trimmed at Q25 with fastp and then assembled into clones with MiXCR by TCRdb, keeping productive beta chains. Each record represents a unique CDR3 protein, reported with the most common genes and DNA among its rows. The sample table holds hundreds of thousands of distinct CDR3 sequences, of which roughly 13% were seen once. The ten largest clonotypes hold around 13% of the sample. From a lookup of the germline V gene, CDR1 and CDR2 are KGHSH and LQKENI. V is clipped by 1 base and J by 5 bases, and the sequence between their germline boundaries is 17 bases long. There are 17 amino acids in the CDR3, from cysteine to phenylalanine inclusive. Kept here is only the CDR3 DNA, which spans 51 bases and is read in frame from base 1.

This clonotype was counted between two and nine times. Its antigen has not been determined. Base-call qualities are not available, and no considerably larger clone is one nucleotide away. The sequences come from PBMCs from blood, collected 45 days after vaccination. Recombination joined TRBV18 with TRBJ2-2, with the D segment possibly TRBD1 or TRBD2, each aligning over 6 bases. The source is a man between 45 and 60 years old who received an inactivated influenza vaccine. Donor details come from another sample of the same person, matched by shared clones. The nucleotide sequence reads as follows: TGTGCCAGCTCACCACTCGCGCCCAGGGGAGGAACCGGGGAGCTGTTTTTT. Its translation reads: CASSPLAPRGGTGELFF.